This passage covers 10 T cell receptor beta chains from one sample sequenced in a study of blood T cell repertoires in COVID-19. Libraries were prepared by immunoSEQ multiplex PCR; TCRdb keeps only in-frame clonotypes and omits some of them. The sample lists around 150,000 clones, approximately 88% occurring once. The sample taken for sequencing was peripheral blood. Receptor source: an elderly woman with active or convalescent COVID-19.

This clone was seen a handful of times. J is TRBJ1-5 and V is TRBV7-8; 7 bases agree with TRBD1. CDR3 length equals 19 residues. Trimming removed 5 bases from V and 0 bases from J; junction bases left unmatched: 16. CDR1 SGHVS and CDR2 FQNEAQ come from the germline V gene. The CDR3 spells CASSTGRGGLGNSNQPQHF. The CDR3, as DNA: TGTGCCAGCAGCACCGGGAGAGGGGGCCTGGGGAATAGCAATCAGCCCCAGCATTTT. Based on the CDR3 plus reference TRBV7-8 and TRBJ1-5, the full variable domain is GAGVSQSPRYKVAKRGQDVALRCDPISGHVSLFWYQQALGQGPEFLTYFQNEAQLDKSGLPSDRFFAERPEGSVSTLKIQRTQQEDSAVYLCASSTGRGGLGNSNQPQHFGDGTRLSIL.

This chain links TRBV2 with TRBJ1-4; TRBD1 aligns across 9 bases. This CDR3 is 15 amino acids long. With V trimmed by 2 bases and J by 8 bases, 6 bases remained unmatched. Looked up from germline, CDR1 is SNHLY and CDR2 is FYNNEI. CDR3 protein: CASSELGQGFEKLFF. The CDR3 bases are TGTGCCAGCAGTGAACTAGGACAGGGGTTCGAAAAACTGTTTTTT.

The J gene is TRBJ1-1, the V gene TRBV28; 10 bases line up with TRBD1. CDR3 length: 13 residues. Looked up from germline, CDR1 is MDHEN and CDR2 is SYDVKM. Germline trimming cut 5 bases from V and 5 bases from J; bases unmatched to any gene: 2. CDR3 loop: CASSGTGETEAFF. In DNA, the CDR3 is TGTGCCAGCAGTGGGACAGGGGAGACTGAAGCTTTCTTT.

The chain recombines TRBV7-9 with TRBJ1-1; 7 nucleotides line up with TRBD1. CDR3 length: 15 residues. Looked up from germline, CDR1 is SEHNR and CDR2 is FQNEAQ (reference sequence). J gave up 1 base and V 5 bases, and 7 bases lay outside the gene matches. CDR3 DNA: TGTGCCAGCAGCAAACAGGGGTTCCCGAACACTGAAGCTTTCTTT. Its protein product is CASSKQGFPNTEAFF.

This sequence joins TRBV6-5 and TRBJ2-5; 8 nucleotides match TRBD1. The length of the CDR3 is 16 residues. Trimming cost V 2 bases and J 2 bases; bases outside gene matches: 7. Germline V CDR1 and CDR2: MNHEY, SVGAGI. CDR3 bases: TGTGCCAGCAGTTACACCTGGACAGGGTTACAAGAGACCCAGTACTTC. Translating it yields CASSYTWTGLQETQYF.

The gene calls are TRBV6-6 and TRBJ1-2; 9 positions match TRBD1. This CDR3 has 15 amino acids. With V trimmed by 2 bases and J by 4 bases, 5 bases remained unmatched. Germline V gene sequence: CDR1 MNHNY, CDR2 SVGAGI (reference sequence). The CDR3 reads CASSYQGQGGYGYTF. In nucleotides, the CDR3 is TGTGCCAGCAGTTACCAGGGACAGGGCGGCTATGGCTACACCTTC.

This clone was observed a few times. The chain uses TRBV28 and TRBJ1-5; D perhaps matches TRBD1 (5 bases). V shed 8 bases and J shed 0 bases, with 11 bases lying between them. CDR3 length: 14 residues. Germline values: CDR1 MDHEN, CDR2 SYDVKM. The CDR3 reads CASLGEDSNQPQHF. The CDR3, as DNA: TGTGCCAGCTTGGGGGAGGATAGCAATCAGCCCCAGCATTTT.

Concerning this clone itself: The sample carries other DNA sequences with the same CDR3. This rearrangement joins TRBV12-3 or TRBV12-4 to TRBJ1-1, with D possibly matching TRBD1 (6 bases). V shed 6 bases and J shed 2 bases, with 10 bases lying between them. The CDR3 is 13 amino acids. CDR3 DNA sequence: TGTGCCAGCAGCCTACAGGGAAACACTGAAGCTTTCTTT. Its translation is CASSLQGNTEAFF.

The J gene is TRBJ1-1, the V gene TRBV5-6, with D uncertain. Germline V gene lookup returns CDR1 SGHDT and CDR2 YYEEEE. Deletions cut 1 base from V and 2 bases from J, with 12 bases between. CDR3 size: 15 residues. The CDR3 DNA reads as TGTGCCAGCAGCTTGTTAGTAGTAAGCAACACTGAAGCTTTCTTT. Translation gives CASSLLVVSNTEAFF.

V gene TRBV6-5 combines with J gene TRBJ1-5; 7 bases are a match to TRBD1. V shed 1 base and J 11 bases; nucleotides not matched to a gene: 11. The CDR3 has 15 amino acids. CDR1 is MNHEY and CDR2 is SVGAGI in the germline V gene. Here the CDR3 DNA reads TGTGCCAGCAGTTACTTGGGACAGCCCCAAGGGTCCCAGCATTTT. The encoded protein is CASSYLGQPQGSQHF.